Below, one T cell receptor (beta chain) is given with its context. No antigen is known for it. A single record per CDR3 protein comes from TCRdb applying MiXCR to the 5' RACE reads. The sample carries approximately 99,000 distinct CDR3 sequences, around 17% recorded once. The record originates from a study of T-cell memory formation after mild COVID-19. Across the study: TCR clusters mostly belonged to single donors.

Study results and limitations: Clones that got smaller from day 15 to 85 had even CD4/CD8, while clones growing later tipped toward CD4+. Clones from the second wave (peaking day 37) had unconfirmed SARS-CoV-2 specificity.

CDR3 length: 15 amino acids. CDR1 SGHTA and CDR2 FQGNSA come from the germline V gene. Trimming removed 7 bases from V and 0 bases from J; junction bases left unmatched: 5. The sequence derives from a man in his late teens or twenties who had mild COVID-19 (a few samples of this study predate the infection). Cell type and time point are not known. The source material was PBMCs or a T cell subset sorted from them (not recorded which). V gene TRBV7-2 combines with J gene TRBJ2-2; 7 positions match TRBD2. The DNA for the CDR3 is TGTGCCAGCACCGCCGGGACTACGAACACCGGGGAGCTGTTTTTT. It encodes CASTAGTTNTGELFF.